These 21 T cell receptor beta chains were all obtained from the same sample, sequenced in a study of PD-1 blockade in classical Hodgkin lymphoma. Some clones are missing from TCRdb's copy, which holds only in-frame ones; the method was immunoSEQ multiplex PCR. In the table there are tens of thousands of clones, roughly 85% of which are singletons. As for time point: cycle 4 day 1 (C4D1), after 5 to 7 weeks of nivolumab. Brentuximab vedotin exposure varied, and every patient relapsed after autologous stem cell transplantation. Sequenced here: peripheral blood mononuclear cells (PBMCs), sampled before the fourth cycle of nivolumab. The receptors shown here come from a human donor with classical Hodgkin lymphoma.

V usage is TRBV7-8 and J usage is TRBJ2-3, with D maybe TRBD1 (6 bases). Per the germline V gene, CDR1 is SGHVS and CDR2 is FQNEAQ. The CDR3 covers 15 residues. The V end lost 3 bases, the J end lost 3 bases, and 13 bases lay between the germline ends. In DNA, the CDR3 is TGTGCCAGCAGCTTCGGACAGACTCTTACAGATACGCAGTATTTT. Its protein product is CASSFGQTLTDTQYF. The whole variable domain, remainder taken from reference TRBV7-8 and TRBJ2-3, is GAGVSQSPRYKVAKRGQDVALRCDPISGHVSLFWYQQALGQGPEFLTYFQNEAQLDKSGLPSDRFFAERPEGSVSTLKIQRTQQEDSAVYLCASSFGQTLTDTQYFGPGTRLTVL.

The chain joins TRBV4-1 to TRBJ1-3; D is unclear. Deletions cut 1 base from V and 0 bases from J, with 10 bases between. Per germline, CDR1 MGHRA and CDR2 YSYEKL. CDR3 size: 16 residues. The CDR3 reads CASSQVTPSSGNTIYF. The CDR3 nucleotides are TGCGCCAGCAGCCAAGTAACGCCTAGCTCTGGAAACACCATATATTTT.

CDR3 sequence reads: CASSSGTRPGGQETQYF. The CDR3, as DNA: TGTGCCAGCAGTTCCGGGACCCGTCCAGGGGGTCAAGAGACCCAGTACTTC. The J gene is TRBJ2-5, the V gene TRBV2; 7 nucleotides match TRBD1. There are 17 residues in the CDR3. CDR1 and CDR2 (germline): SNHLY, FYNNEI. After removal of 5 bases from V and 2 bases from J, the junction contained 14 bases not matched to a gene.

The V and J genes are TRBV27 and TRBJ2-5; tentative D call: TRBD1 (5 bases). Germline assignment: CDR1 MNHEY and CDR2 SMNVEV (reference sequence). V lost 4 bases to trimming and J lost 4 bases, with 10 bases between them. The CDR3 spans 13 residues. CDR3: CASSWGDSETQYF. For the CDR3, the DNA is TGTGCCAGCAGTTGGGGCGACTCAGAGACCCAGTACTTC.

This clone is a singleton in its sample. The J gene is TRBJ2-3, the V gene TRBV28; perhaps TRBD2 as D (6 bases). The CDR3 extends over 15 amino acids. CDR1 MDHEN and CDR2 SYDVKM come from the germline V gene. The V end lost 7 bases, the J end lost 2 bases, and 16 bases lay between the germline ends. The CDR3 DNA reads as TGTGCCAGCAAAATGGCGGGCGGGGCCACAGATACGCAGTATTTT. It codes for CASKMAGGATDTQYF.

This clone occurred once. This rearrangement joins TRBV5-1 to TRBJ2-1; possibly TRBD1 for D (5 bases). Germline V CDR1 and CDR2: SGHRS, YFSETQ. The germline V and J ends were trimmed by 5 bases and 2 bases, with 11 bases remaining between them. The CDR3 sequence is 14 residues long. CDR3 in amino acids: CASSAPGPYNEQFF. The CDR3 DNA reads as TGCGCCAGCAGTGCGCCAGGGCCCTACAATGAGCAGTTCTTC.

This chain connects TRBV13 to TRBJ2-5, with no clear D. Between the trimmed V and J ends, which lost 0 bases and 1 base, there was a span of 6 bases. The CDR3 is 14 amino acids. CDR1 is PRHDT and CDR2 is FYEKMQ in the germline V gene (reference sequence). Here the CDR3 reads CASSLGSLQETQYF. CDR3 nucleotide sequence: TGTGCCAGCAGCTTAGGCTCTCTCCAAGAGACCCAGTACTTC.

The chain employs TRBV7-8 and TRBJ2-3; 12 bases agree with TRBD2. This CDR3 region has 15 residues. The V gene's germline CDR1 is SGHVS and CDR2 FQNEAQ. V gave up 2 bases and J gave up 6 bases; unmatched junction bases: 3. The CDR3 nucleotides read TGTGCCAGCAGCTTACTAGCGGGGGGGCTTGATACGCAGTATTTT. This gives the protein CASSLLAGGLDTQYF.

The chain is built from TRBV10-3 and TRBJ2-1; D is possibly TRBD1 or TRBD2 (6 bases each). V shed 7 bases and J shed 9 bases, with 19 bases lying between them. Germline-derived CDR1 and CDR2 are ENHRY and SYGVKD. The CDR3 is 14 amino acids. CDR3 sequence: CAITSAGGLLEQFF. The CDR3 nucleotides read TGTGCCATCACGTCAGCTGGGGGGCTTCTTGAGCAGTTCTTC.

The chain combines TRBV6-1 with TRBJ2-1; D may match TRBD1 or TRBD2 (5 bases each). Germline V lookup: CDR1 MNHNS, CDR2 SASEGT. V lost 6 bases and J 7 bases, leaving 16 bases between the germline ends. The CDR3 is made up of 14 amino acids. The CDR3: CASSWGGPGNEQFF. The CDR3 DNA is TGTGCCAGCAGCTGGGGCGGGCCCGGGAATGAGCAGTTCTTC.

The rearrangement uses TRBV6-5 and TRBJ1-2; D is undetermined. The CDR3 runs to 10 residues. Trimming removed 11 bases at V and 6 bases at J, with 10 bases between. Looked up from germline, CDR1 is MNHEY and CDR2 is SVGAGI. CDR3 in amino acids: CAPPGHGYTF. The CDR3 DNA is TGTGCCCCCCCCGGGCATGGCTACACCTTC.

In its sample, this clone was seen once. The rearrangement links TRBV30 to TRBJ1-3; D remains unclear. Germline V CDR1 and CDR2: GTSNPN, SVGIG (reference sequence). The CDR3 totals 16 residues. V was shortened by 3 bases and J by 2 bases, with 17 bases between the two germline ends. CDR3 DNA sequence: TGTGCCTGGAGCGGAGCAGTGGTAGGGACTGGAAACACCATATATTTT. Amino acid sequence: CAWSGAVVGTGNTIYF. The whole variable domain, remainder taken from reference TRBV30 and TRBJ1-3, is SQTIHQWPATLVQPVGSPLSLECTVEGTSNPNLYWYRQAAGRGLQLLFYSVGIGQISSEVPQNLSASRPQDRQFILSSKKLLLSDSGFYLCAWSGAVVGTGNTIYFGEGSWLTVV.

The CDR3 DNA reads TGCGCCAGCTCCATAATTCCAACTAATGAAAAACTGTTTTTT. It yields the protein CASSIIPTNEKLFF. The rearrangement uses TRBV5-1 and TRBJ1-4; D not resolved. This CDR3 is built from 14 residues. The germline V gene has CDR1 SGHRS and CDR2 YFSETQ. V was cut by 7 bases and J by 0 bases, with 10 bases left in between. The variable domain in full, with the rest retrieved from reference TRBV5-1 and TRBJ1-4, is KAGVTQTPRYLIKTRGQQVTLSCSPISGHRSVSWYQQTPGQGLQFLFEYFSETQRNKGNFPGRFSGRQFSNSRSEMNVSTLELGDSALYLCASSIIPTNEKLFFGSGTQLSVL.

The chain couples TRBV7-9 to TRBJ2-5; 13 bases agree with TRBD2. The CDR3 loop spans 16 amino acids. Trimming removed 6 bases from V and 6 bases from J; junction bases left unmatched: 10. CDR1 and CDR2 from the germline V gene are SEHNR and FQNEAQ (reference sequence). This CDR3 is CASRRLAGGFEKTQYF. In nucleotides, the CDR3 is TGTGCCAGCAGGAGACTAGCGGGGGGATTCGAAAAGACCCAGTACTTC. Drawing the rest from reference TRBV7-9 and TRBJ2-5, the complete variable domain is DTGVSQNPRHKITKRGQNVTFRCDPISEHNRLYWYRQTLGQGPEFLTYFQNEAQLEKSRLLSDRFSAERPKGSFSTLEIQRTEQGDSAMYLCASRRLAGGFEKTQYFGPGTRLLVL.

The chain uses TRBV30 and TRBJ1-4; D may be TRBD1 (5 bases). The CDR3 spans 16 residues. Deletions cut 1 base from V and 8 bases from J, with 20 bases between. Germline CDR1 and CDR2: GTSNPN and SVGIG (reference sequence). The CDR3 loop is CAWSARGSGIREKLFF. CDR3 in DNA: TGTGCCTGGAGTGCGCGCGGCTCAGGGATCAGGGAAAAACTGTTTTTT.

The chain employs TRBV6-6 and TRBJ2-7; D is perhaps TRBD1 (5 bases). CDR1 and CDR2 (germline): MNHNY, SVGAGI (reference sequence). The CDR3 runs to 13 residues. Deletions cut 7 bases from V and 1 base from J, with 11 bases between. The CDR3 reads CASMFSGSYEQYF. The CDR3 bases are TGTGCCAGCATGTTTTCAGGGTCCTACGAGCAGTACTTC.

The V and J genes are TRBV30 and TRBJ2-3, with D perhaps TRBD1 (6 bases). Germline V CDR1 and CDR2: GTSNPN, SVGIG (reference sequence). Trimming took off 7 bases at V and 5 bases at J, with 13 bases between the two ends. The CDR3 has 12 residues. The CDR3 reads CALQGTRDTQYF. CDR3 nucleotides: TGTGCCTTACAGGGTACTCGAGATACGCAGTATTTT.

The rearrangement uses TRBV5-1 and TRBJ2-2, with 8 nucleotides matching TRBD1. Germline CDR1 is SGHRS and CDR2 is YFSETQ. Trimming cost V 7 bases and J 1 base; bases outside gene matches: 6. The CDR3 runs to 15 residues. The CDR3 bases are TGCGCCAGCCACGTAGGGACAGGGAACACCGGGGAGCTGTTTTTT. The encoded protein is CASHVGTGNTGELFF.

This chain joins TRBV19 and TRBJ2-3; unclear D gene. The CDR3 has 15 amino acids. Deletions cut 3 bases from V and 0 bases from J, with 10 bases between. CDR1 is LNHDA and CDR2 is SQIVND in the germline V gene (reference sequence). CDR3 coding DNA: TGTGCCAGTAGTATGGTGGGTGCTAGCACAGATACGCAGTATTTT. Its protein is CASSMVGASTDTQYF.

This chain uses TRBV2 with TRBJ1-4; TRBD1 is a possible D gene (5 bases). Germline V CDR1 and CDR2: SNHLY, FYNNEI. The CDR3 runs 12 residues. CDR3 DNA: TGTGCTACGACAGAAACTAATGAAAAACTGTTTTTT. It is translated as CATTETNEKLFF.

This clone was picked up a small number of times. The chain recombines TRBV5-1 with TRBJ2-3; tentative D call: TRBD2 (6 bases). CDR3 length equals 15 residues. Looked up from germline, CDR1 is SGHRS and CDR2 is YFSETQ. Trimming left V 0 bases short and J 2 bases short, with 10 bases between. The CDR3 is CASSLGPGLTDTQYF. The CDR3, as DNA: TGCGCCAGCAGCTTGGGGCCGGGACTCACAGATACGCAGTATTTT.